The sequence of this T cell receptor beta chain was determined in a study of shared clonotypes between healthy human individuals (dated by TCRdb to 2020 to 2022). At the level of the whole study: A couple of women and three men aged 18 to 49 years were included in the cohort. For each donor, three plates each were used for CD4 naive and CD4 memory, two plates were used for CD8 naive, and one plate was used for CD8 memory. The study deeply sequenced blood TCR repertoires of about five healthy adults to estimate repertoire size and the extent of clonotype sharing between individuals. Different laboratories and diverse techniques were used to prepare libraries and sequence TCR repertoires, to increase sequencing depth and limit assay-specific biases. Per donor, leukapheresis produced somewhere between about 0.8 and 9 billion PBMCs.

Reading from cysteine to phenylalanine, the CDR3 counts 14 amino acids. Left in the record is the CDR3 DNA by itself, 42 bases read in frame from the first base. Relative to germline, V is 5 bases shorter and J is 0 bases shorter, with 11 bases between their ends. The CDR1 and CDR2 encoded by the germline V gene (reference sequence) are SEHNR and FQNEAQ. About this clone itself: Its target antigen remains unknown. One base away there is no much larger clone; base qualities are not given.

TCR CDR3 regions were amplified from genomic DNA by multiplex PCR using the deep immunoSEQ assay. Genomic DNA extracted from each cell subset was distributed evenly over all wells of several immunoSEQ 96-well plates, and each plate served as one replicate. For sorted subsets, each replicate PCR was loaded with about 200 ng genomic DNA, equivalent to roughly 30,000 T cell genomes. Purified libraries were quantified with a Qubit 3.0 fluorometer, sized on a Bioanalyzer 2100, and re-quantified with the KAPA Library Quantification kit. Each immunoSEQ 96-well plate was sequenced on its own single-read 150-cycle Illumina NextSeq 550 flow cell. Processing in the source paper ran as follows. Because the immunoSEQ output included only junctional sequences and no quality scores, the filtering could not be the same as the filtering used for full-length reads. Sequences were annotated with PyIR, a Python wrapper for IgBLAST v1.9, using IMGT germline references to assign V/J genes and CDR3. Any read was removed if the V/J assignment was weak (E-value above 1e-6), the CDR3 was missing, or the read contained stop codons, out-of-frame junctions, or ambiguous translated residues. V3J clonotypes were defined by identical inferred V gene, J gene, and CDR3 amino acid sequence. To compute the percentage overlap between repertoires, the number of shared unique clonotypes was divided by the size of the smaller repertoire. Richness of each repertoire was evaluated using RTK rarefaction, the Chao1 estimator, and Recon v2.1 estimates of unobserved clonotypes. For all TCRbeta clonotypes obtained by the gDNA method from a few donors, generation probabilities were computed with OLGA. What TCRdb holds here is the immuneACCESS table cut down to in-frame rearrangements. Part of the clones is not present; checked against another copy, under half of the missing clones reflect an unresolved V gene, and the others are unexplained. The D gene and trimming were derived from the DNA, and the V and J assignments and clone size from that table. The table for this sample lists about 2 million clones; 85% to 95% of them were counted only once. Together, the top ten hold 1.1% of the sample.

CD8 naive samples were obtained by positive selection for CCR7 among CD45RO-negative cells, yielding a CD45RA+CCR7+ population from which TemRA cells were excluded. Donors were healthy HIV-negative adults with no recently reported acute infections or vaccinations. Only Caucasian adults living in Nashville, Tennessee, USA were represented among the donors. Blood was obtained by leukapheresis, after which PBMCs were separated by Ficoll-Histopaque density gradient centrifugation and cryopreserved in liquid nitrogen vapor phase. Analytical flow cytometry was used to check the purity and quantity of each magnetically sorted T cell population. Genomic DNA was isolated from every sorted fraction and measured by UV absorbance on a Nanodrop 2000c. The full study reports these points: Pairwise subsampling led to the expectation that sequencing depth would affect the degree of clonotype sharing among donors. Compared with non-shared clonotypes, clonotypes shared by all four sorted-subset donors had higher generation probabilities. Naive subsets generally had larger estimated clonotype richness than memory subsets did. Even with the large sequencing depth, rarefaction of the sorted-subset datasets indicated that sequencing was incomplete. When a few donors were compared, the shared fraction of clonotypes was about 5.5% for naive CD4, less than 4% for naive CD8, 2% to 2.5% for memory CD4, and 0.35% to 0.4% for memory CD8. Because the study included a small number of donors, the genetic and exposure-history diversity represented was limited. Sampling was restricted to blood, and TCR repertoires in tissues likely differ from the TCR repertoires found in blood.

The chain was built from TRBV7-9 and TRBJ2-7, and the D gene may be TRBD1, 5 bases matching. The TCR sequence derives from a man younger than 30 in good health. Specimen: naive CD8+ T cells sorted from blood. This specimen's cell subset or site label, interpreted: CD45RA+CCR7+. The sequence in DNA is TGTGCCAGCAGCGAAACAGGAAACTCCTACGAGCAGTACTTC. It is translated as CASSETGNSYEQYF.